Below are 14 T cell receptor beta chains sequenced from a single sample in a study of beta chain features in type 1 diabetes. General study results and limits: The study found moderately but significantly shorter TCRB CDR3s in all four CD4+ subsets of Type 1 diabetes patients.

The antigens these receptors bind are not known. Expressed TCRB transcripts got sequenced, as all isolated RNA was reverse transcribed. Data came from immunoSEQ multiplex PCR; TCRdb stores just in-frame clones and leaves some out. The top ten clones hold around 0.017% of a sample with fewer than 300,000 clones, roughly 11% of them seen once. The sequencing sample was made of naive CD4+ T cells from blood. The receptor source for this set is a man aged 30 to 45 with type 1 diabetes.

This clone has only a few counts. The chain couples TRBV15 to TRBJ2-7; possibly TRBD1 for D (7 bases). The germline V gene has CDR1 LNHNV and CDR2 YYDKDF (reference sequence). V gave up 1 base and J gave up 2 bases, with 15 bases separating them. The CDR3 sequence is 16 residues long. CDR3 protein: CATSRATDRTTYEQYF. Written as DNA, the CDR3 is TGTGCCACCAGCAGAGCTACGGACAGGACTACCTACGAGCAGTACTTC.

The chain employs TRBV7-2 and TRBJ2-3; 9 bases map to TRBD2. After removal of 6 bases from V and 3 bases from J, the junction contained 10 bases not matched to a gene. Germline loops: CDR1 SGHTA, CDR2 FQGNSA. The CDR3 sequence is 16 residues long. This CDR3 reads CASSKRGGAETDTQYF. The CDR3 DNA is TGTGCCAGCAGTAAGCGCGGGGGGGCCGAGACAGATACGCAGTATTTT.

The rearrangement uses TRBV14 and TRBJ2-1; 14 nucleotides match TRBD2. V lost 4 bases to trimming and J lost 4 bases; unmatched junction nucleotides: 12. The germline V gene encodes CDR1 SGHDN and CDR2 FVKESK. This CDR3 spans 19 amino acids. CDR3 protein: CASSLRPGLAGDGYNEQFF. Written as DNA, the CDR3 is TGTGCCAGCAGCCTGAGACCGGGACTAGCGGGGGACGGGTACAATGAGCAGTTCTTC.

The CDR3 region is CASSSLAYNEQFF. CDR3 bases: TGTGCCAGCAGCTCCCTCGCCTACAATGAGCAGTTCTTC. This chain joins TRBV7-3 and TRBJ2-1; D ambiguous. The germline V gene has CDR1 SGHTA and CDR2 FQGTGA. The CDR3 has 13 amino acids. V was pared by 4 bases and J by 2 bases, with 6 bases between.

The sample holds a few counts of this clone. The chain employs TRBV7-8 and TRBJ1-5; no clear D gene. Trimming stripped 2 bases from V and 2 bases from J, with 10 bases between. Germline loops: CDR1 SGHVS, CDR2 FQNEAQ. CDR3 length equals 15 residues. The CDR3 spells CASSLPRLRNQPQHF. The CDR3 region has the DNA TGTGCCAGCAGCTTACCCAGGCTTCGCAATCAGCCCCAGCATTTT.

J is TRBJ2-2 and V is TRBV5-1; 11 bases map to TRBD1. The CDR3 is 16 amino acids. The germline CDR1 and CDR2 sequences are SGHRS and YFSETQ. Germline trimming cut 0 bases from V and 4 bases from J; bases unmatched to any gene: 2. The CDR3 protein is CASSLAGTGGTGELFF. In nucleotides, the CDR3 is TGCGCCAGCAGCTTGGCCGGGACAGGGGGCACCGGGGAGCTGTTTTTT.

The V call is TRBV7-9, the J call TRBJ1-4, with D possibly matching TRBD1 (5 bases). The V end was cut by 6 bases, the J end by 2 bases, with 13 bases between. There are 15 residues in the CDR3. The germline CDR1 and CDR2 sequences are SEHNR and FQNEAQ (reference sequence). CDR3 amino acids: CASSLPGLTNEKLFF. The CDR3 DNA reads TGTGCCAGCAGTCTCCCGGGACTTACTAATGAAAAACTGTTTTTT.

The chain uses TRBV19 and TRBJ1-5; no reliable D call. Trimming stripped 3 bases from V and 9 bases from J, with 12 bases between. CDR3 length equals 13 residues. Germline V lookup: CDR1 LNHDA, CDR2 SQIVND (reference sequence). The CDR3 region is CASSIQESPPQHF. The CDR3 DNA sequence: TGTGCCAGTAGTATCCAGGAATCACCGCCCCAGCATTTT.

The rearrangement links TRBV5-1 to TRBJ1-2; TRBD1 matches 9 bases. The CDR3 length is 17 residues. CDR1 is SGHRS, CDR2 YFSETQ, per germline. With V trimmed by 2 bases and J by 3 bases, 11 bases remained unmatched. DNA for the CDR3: TGCGCCAGCAGCTTTATTCCGCCGGGACAGGGATACTATGGCTACACCTTC. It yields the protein CASSFIPPGQGYYGYTF.

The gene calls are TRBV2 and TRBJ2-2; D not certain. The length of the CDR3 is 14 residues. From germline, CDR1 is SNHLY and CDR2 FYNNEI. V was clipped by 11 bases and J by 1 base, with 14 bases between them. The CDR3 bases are TGTGCCGGAGCCCTTAGGATGAACACCGGGGAGCTGTTTTTT. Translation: CAGALRMNTGELFF.

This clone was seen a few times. CDR3 sequence reads: CASSSLAGNRETQYF. The CDR3 DNA follows: TGCGCCAGCAGCTCTCTAGCGGGGAACCGCGAGACCCAGTACTTC. This chain links TRBV4-3 with TRBJ2-5, with 9 bases aligning to TRBD2. Germline loops: CDR1 LGHNA, CDR2 YSLEER. Germline trimming cut 5 bases from V and 5 bases from J; bases unmatched to any gene: 9. CDR3 length: 15 amino acids.

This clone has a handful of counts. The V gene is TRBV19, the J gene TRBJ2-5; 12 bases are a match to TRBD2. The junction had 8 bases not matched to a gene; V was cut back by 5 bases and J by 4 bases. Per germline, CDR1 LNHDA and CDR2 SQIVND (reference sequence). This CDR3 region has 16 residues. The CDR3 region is CASSLGLAGLGETQYF. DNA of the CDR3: TGTGCCAGTAGTCTTGGACTAGCGGGGCTTGGAGAGACCCAGTACTTC.

CDR3 protein: CASSVNPSGNTIYF. CDR3 coding DNA: TGTGCCAGCAGCGTCAATCCCTCTGGAAACACCATATATTTT. J is TRBJ1-3 and V is TRBV9, with no clear D. CDR1 is SGDLS, CDR2 YYNGEE, per germline. V was pared by 2 bases and J by 0 bases, with 6 bases between. The CDR3 extends over 14 amino acids.

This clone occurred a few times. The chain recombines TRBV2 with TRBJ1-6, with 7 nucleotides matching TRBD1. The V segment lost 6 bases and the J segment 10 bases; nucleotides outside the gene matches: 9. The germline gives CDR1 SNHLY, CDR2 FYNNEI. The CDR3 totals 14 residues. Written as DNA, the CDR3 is TGTGCCAGCAGACACAAACAGGGGAGATCACCCCTCCACTTT. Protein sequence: CASRHKQGRSPLHF.